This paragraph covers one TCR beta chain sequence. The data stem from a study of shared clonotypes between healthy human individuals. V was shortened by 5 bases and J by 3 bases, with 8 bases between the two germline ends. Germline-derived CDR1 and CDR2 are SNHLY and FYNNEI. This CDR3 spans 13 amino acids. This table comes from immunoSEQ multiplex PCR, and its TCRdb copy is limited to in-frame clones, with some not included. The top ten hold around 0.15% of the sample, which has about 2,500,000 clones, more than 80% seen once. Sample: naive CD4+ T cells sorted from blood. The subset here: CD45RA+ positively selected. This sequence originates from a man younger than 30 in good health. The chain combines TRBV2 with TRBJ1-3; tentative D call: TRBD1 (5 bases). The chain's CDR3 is CASSQGSGNTIYF. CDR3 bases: TGTGCCAGCAGTCAGGGTAGTGGAAACACCATATATTTT.